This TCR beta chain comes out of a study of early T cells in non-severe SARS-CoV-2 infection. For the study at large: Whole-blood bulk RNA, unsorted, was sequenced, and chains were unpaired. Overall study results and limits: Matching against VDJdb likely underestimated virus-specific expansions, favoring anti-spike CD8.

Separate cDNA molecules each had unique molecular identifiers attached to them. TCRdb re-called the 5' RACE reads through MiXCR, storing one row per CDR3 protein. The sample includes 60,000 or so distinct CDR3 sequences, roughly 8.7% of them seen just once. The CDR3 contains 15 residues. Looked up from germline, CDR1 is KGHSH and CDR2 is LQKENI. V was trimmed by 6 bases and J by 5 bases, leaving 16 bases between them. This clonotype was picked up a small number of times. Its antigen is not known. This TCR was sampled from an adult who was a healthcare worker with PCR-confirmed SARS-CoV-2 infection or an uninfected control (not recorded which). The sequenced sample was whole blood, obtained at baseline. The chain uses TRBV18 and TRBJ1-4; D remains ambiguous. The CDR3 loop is CASSDLQLKNEKLFF. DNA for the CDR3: TGTGCCAGCTCCGACTTACAGCTAAAAAATGAAAAACTGTTTTTT.